The 24 T cell receptor beta chains below all came from one sample that was sequenced in a study of CD8 T cells in Susac syndrome. Random hexamers were used to reverse transcribe an amount of about 0.45 to 1 ug RNA. A single record per CDR3 protein comes from TCRdb applying MiXCR to the immunoSEQ multiplex PCR reads. The profile shows fewer than 85,000 distinct CDR3 sequences, 85% to 95% of them singletons. The specimen was CD8+ T cells from PBMCs. These TCRs come from a human donor with Susac syndrome.

V gene TRBV6-2 or TRBV6-3 combines with J gene TRBJ2-7; D tentatively reads TRBD1 or TRBD2 (5 bases each). The CDR3 contains 14 residues. Trimming removed 2 bases from V and 3 bases from J, with 11 bases in between. Per germline, CDR1 MNHEY and CDR2 SVGEGT. The CDR3: CASSYGGTFYEQYF. CDR3 sequence (DNA): TGTGCCAGCAGTTACGGGGGAACTTTCTACGAGCAGTACTTC.

This sequence joins TRBV19 and TRBJ1-1; D not resolved. The CDR3 loop spans 14 amino acids. Germline values: CDR1 LNHDA, CDR2 SQIVND (reference sequence). The V and J ends lost 1 base and 6 bases respectively, with 12 bases between them. CDR3 in DNA: TGTGCCAGTAGTATAGCCCCCACGGTCGCTGAAGCTTTCTTT. Encoded protein: CASSIAPTVAEAFF.

This sequence joins TRBV4-3 and TRBJ2-7, with 9 bases lining up with TRBD1. J was trimmed by 3 bases and V by 1 base; bases with no gene match: 4. The CDR3 is made up of 15 amino acids. Germline V CDR1 and CDR2: LGHNA, YSLEER. This CDR3 reads CASSQGTGEGYEQYF. The DNA of the CDR3 is TGCGCCAGCAGCCAAGGGACAGGGGAAGGCTACGAGCAGTACTTC.

The chain carries TRBV12-3 or TRBV12-4 and TRBJ2-7; 11 nucleotides align to TRBD2. The CDR3 contains 13 residues. The J segment lost 5 bases and the V segment lost 7 bases, leaving 4 bases of the junction unmatched. The CDR3 is CASTSTSGNEQYF. DNA for the CDR3: TGTGCCAGCACATCGACTAGCGGGAACGAGCAGTACTTC.

This chain joins TRBV20-1 and TRBJ2-2, with D tentatively TRBD2 (6 bases). Germline loops: CDR1 DFQATT, CDR2 SNEGSKA (reference sequence). This CDR3 is 15 amino acids long. V was pared by 1 base and J by 2 bases, with 11 bases between. CDR3 amino acids: CSARVIAANTGELFF. The CDR3, as DNA: TGCAGTGCTAGAGTCATAGCGGCCAACACCGGGGAGCTGTTTTTT.

The chain links TRBV27 to TRBJ2-7, with D possibly TRBD2 on 5 matching bases. The CDR3 covers 16 residues. From germline, CDR1 is MNHEY and CDR2 SMNVEV (reference sequence). The V end lost 2 bases, the J end lost 3 bases, and 17 bases lay between the germline ends. The CDR3 nucleotides are TGTGCCAGCAGTTTAACTCCCCCGGGGAAGGGCTACGAGCAGTACTTC. It yields the protein CASSLTPPGKGYEQYF.

The chain couples TRBV5-1 to TRBJ2-2; 8 nucleotides align to TRBD2. This CDR3 is 20 amino acids long. V dropped 1 base and J dropped 6; count of bases not matched to a gene: 20. CDR1 is SGHRS, CDR2 YFSETQ, per germline. Written as DNA, the CDR3 is TGCGCCAGCAGCTTGCAGGCTAAACGGGAGGGCCTCTTTATCTCCGGGGAGCTGTTTTTT. It yields the protein CASSLQAKREGLFISGELFF. Full variable domain (remainder filled in from reference TRBV5-1 and TRBJ2-2): KAGVTQTPRYLIKTRGQQVTLSCSPISGHRSVSWYQQTPGQGLQFLFEYFSETQRNKGNFPGRFSGRQFSNSRSEMNVSTLELGDSALYLCASSLQAKREGLFISGELFFGEGSRLTVL.

The V gene is TRBV11-2, the J gene TRBJ2-5, with D perhaps matching TRBD1 (5 bases). The CDR3 is made up of 15 amino acids. The V end was cut by 0 bases, the J end by 4 bases, with 12 bases between. CDR1 and CDR2 from the germline V gene are SGHAT and FQNNGV. CDR3 region: CASSLDWVQGETQYF. CDR3 bases: TGTGCCAGCAGCTTAGATTGGGTTCAGGGAGAGACCCAGTACTTC.

The chain couples TRBV29-1 to TRBJ1-1; TRBD1 might be the D (6 bases). V was shortened by 7 bases and J by 3 bases, with 15 bases between the two germline ends. CDR1 is SQVTM, CDR2 ANQGSEA, per germline. This CDR3 region has 13 residues. CDR3 nucleotides: TGCAGCGCTGGGGGCCGACGGGACACTGAAGCTTTCTTT. The encoded protein is CSAGGRRDTEAFF.

The chain links TRBV29-1 to TRBJ1-1, with D maybe TRBD1 (6 bases). V was clipped by 3 bases and J by 5 bases, with 10 bases between them. The CDR3 spans 12 residues. The V gene's germline CDR1 is SQVTM and CDR2 ANQGSEA. As DNA, the CDR3 is TGCAGCGTTGATTGGGGGCGGACTGAAGCTTTCTTT. Translation: CSVDWGRTEAFF.

The chain joins TRBV12-3 or TRBV12-4 to TRBJ2-7; 8 bases agree with TRBD1. Trimming at V came to 5 bases and at J to 4 bases, leaving 10 bases not matched to a gene. The CDR3 contains 15 residues. The chain's CDR3 is CASSGRDRPFYEQYF. CDR3 coding DNA: TGTGCCAGCAGTGGCCGGGACAGGCCTTTTTACGAGCAGTACTTC.

This chain uses TRBV12-3 or TRBV12-4 with TRBJ2-1, with 14 positions matching TRBD2. This CDR3 spans 20 amino acids. V lost 5 bases and J lost 2; bases outside the gene matches: 14. The CDR3 region is CASSPGRGTGLAGAYNEQFF. The CDR3 region has the DNA TGTGCCAGCAGTCCGGGGAGGGGGACGGGACTAGCGGGAGCCTACAATGAGCAGTTCTTC.

This clonotype has just one count. The chain uses TRBV5-6 and TRBJ2-7; perhaps TRBD2 as D (5 bases). The germline gives CDR1 SGHDT, CDR2 YYEEEE. V lost 4 bases and J lost 2, with 10 bases in between. CDR3 length: 13 residues. DNA for the CDR3: TGTGCCAGCAGCAGGACGGGAACCTACGAGCAGTACTTC. Translating it yields CASSRTGTYEQYF.

The CDR3 coding sequence is TGTGCCAGCAGCCTCGGACACAGCACAGATACGCAGTATTTT. Protein sequence: CASSLGHSTDTQYF. The chain carries TRBV5-6 and TRBJ2-3; D perhaps matches TRBD1 (5 bases). This CDR3 has 14 amino acids. V was trimmed by 4 bases and J by 0 bases, leaving 9 bases between them. The germline gives CDR1 SGHDT, CDR2 YYEEEE.

The chain uses TRBV3-1 and TRBJ2-4; 8 bases are shared with TRBD2. V lost 4 bases to trimming and J lost 1 base; unmatched junction nucleotides: 3. The germline gives CDR1 LGHDT, CDR2 YNNKEL (reference sequence). CDR3 length: 15 amino acids. Here the CDR3 DNA reads TGTGCCAGCAGCCCGTGGACTAGCGCCAAAAACATTCAGTACTTC. It translates to CASSPWTSAKNIQYF.

The rearrangement links TRBV13 to TRBJ2-5; D not resolved. Germline V CDR1 and CDR2: PRHDT, FYEKMQ (reference sequence). V was trimmed by 0 bases and J by 5 bases, leaving 4 bases between them. The CDR3 is 12 amino acids. The CDR3 DNA reads TGTGCCAGCAGCTTAGGTTTGGAGACCCAGTACTTC. Amino acid sequence: CASSLGLETQYF.

The chain employs TRBV7-9 and TRBJ2-1, with TRBD2 identical over 7 bases. The length of the CDR3 is 14 residues. The germline V gene encodes CDR1 SEHNR and CDR2 FQNEAQ (reference sequence). V shed 2 bases, J shed 8 bases, and the junction held 6 bases outside the gene matches. CDR3 bases: TGTGCCAGCAGCTTACCCACTAGCGTAGATGAGCAGTTCTTC. Its translation: CASSLPTSVDEQFF.

The chain carries TRBV5-1 and TRBJ2-5; D is unresolved. V gave up 8 bases and J gave up 2 bases, with 13 bases separating them. CDR3 size: 13 residues. Germline V gene lookup returns CDR1 SGHRS and CDR2 YFSETQ. The CDR3 bases are TGCGCCAGTAGTAAAATGGATCAAGAGACCCAGTACTTC. Its translation: CASSKMDQETQYF.

The chain uses TRBV19 and TRBJ2-3; 9 bases are a match to TRBD2. Trimming cost V 10 bases and J 0 bases; bases outside gene matches: 2. The CDR3 is made up of 13 amino acids. CDR1 and CDR2 from the germline V gene are LNHDA and SQIVND (reference sequence). CDR3 amino acids: CATGLASTDTQYF. The CDR3 DNA reads TGTGCCACCGGACTAGCGAGCACAGATACGCAGTATTTT. Combining the CDR3 with reference TRBV19 and TRBJ2-3 gives the whole variable domain DGGITQSPKYLFRKEGQNVTLSCEQNLNHDAMYWYRQDPGQGLRLIYYSQIVNDFQKGDIAEGYSVSREKKESFPLTVTSAQKNPTAFYLCATGLASTDTQYFGPGTRLTVL.

The sample holds one count of this clonotype. The chain has TRBV4-3 and TRBJ2-7, with D perhaps matching TRBD2 (6 bases). V lost 0 bases and J 6 bases, leaving 18 bases between the germline ends. The CDR3 extends over 16 amino acids. The germline V gene has CDR1 LGHNA and CDR2 YSLEER. In nucleotides, the CDR3 is TGCGCCAGCAGCCAAGACCGTAGCGGAATAAGGGTCGAGCAGTACTTC. Encoded protein: CASSQDRSGIRVEQYF.

J is TRBJ2-1 and V is TRBV15, with a possible D match to TRBD1 (5 bases). The CDR3 has 13 amino acids. CDR1 and CDR2 from the germline V gene are LNHNV and YYDKDF (reference sequence). With 3 bases removed from V and 8 bases from J, the gap between germline ends came to 11 bases. The CDR3 sequence: CATSRTRGDEQFF. In DNA, the CDR3 is TGTGCCACCAGCAGGACAAGGGGCGATGAGCAGTTCTTC.

V and J are TRBV5-6 and TRBJ2-1; D gene unclear. The CDR3 is 14 residues long. Trimming took off 2 bases at V and 6 bases at J, with 12 bases between the two ends. Germline CDR1 SGHDT, CDR2 YYEEEE. Written as DNA, the CDR3 is TGTGCCAGCAGCTTAGGCGGAACCCCCAATGAGCAGTTCTTC. This gives the protein CASSLGGTPNEQFF.

Comment on this clonotype: The junction differs from germline at one of its ends, possibly a read error. The chain carries TRBV4-3 and TRBJ1-1; TRBD1 agrees at 9 bases. The CDR3 loop spans 13 amino acids. In germline, CDR1 is LGHNA, CDR2 YSLEER. CDR3 sequence reads: CASSPTGGLEGIF. CDR3 DNA: TGCGCCAGCAGCCCAACAGGGGGCCTTGAGGGAATCTTT.

The chain employs TRBV7-9 and TRBJ2-2; 10 bases agree with TRBD1. The ends lost 5 bases at V and 5 bases at J; junction bases unmatched: 2. The CDR3 has 14 amino acids. Germline loops: CDR1 SEHNR, CDR2 FQNEAQ (reference sequence). The CDR3 here is CASSRGQGTGELFF. CDR3 in DNA: TGTGCCAGCAGCAGGGGACAGGGGACCGGGGAGCTGTTTTTT. Full variable domain (outside the CDR3, taken from reference TRBV7-9 and TRBJ2-2): DTGVSQNPRHKITKRGQNVTFRCDPISEHNRLYWYRQTLGQGPEFLTYFQNEAQLEKSRLLSDRFSAERPKGSFSTLEIQRTEQGDSAMYLCASSRGQGTGELFFGEGSRLTVL.